These 17 T cell receptor beta chains were sequenced from one sample in a study of T cells after yellow fever vaccination. From the 5' RACE reads, TCRdb called clonotypes with MiXCR, one entry per CDR3 protein. There are roughly 110,000 distinct CDR3 sequences in the sample; under 9% occur only once, and roughly 25% lies in the top ten. The material sequenced was CD8+ T cells sorted from PBMCs, taken 45 days after the yellow fever booster vaccination. Receptors originate from a man aged 25-45 years who received the YFV17D yellow fever vaccine.

This clonotype appeared many times. This chain joins TRBV20-1 and TRBJ2-1; D is ambiguous. Trimming cost V 0 bases and J 1 base, with 4 bases left between them. The CDR3 contains 13 residues. Germline CDR1 and CDR2: DFQATT and SNEGSKA (reference sequence). The CDR3 DNA follows: TGCAGTGCTAGAGATCGGTCCTACAATGAGCAGTTCTTC. Translation gives CSARDRSYNEQFF.

This clonotype was counted many times. This chain uses TRBV9 with TRBJ1-1; maybe TRBD1 (5 bases). The CDR3 contains 14 residues. Germline values: CDR1 SGDLS, CDR2 YYNGEE. V lost 5 bases, J lost 1 base, and 12 bases lay in between. The CDR3: CASSEGGTNTEAFF. The CDR3 DNA reads TGTGCCAGCAGTGAGGGAGGGACGAACACTGAAGCTTTCTTT.

V gene TRBV13 combines with J gene TRBJ2-7; no clear D. CDR3 size: 11 residues. Per the germline V gene, CDR1 is PRHDT and CDR2 is FYEKMQ (reference sequence). V dropped 2 bases and J dropped 6 bases, with 5 bases sitting between them. The CDR3 region is CASSLNAEQYF. CDR3 sequence (DNA): TGTGCCAGCAGCTTAAACGCCGAGCAGTACTTC. Full variable domain (missing parts from reference TRBV13 and TRBJ2-7): AAGVIQSPRHLIKEKRETATLKCYPIPRHDTVYWYQQGPGQDPQFLISFYEKMQSDKGSIPDRFSAQQFSDYHSELNMSSLELGDSALYFCASSLNAEQYFGPGTRLTVT.

The rearrangement joins TRBV27 to TRBJ2-2; tentatively, D is TRBD2 (6 bases). With 5 bases removed from V and 3 bases from J, the gap between germline ends came to 10 bases. The CDR3 totals 14 residues. The germline gives CDR1 MNHEY, CDR2 SMNVEV (reference sequence). The CDR3: CASSVGLHTGELFF. The CDR3 nucleotides read TGTGCCAGCAGTGTGGGACTTCACACCGGGGAGCTGTTTTTT.

This clonotype has at least ten counts. V is TRBV29-1 and J is TRBJ2-3, with 14 bases lining up with TRBD2. The germline gives CDR1 SQVTM, CDR2 ANQGSEA. J gave up 2 bases and V 6 bases, and 7 bases lay outside the gene matches. The CDR3 totals 16 residues. For the CDR3, the DNA is TGCAGCGTGGCGGGACTAGCGGGAGTCCCCACAGATACGCAGTATTTT. Its translation: CSVAGLAGVPTDTQYF.

This clonotype was seen ten or more times. The genes are TRBV20-1 and TRBJ2-3, with D possibly TRBD2 on 6 matching bases. V shed 3 bases and J shed 2 bases, with 15 bases lying between them. The CDR3 sequence is 15 residues long. From germline, CDR1 is DFQATT and CDR2 SNEGSKA (reference sequence). The CDR3, as DNA: TGCAGTGCTAGTTCCCTAGGCGGGACCACAGATACGCAGTATTTT. It specifies CSASSLGGTTDTQYF.

There are a few counts of this clonotype. This chain connects TRBV7-9 to TRBJ2-3; 15 bases line up with TRBD2. The trim removed 5 bases at V and 8 bases at J, leaving 11 bases unmatched. CDR3 length: 17 residues. CDR1 is SEHNR, CDR2 FQNEAQ, per germline (reference sequence). The CDR3 sequence is CASSPPGLAGGFATQYF. Written as DNA, the CDR3 is TGTGCCAGCAGCCCACCGGGACTAGCGGGAGGTTTCGCTACGCAGTATTTT.

This clonotype turned up a few times. The chain carries TRBV6-5 and TRBJ1-2; D ambiguous. V lost 2 bases, J lost 7 bases, and 11 bases lay in between. CDR1 and CDR2 (germline): MNHEY, SVGAGI. The CDR3 is 13 residues long. The CDR3 DNA sequence: TGTGCCAGCAGTTACGAACAGTCCTTTGGCTACACCTTC. Protein product: CASSYEQSFGYTF.

This clonotype was recorded many times. V is TRBV29-1 and J is TRBJ2-1, with D uncertain. Trimming stripped 3 bases from V and 10 bases from J, with 13 bases between. This CDR3 is built from 12 residues. Germline CDR1 is SQVTM and CDR2 is ANQGSEA. The CDR3 DNA reads TGCAGCGTTGATCCCATTCTAAGCGAGCAGTTCTTC. Its translation is CSVDPILSEQFF.

This clonotype was seen at least ten times. The chain's CDR3 is CASSFSSGRNEQFF. CDR3 DNA: TGCGCCAGCAGCTTTTCTAGCGGAAGGAATGAGCAGTTCTTC. V gene TRBV5-1 combines with J gene TRBJ2-1, with 7 positions matching TRBD2. The CDR3 runs 14 residues. The trim removed 2 bases at V and 7 bases at J, leaving 6 bases unmatched. Looked up from germline, CDR1 is SGHRS and CDR2 is YFSETQ.

This clonotype was recorded at least ten times. The chain couples TRBV5-5 to TRBJ2-1, with 8 positions matching TRBD2. With V trimmed by 0 bases and J by 2 bases, 7 bases remained unmatched. Germline CDR1 is SGHKS and CDR2 is YYEKEE (reference sequence). CDR3 length equals 17 residues. CDR3 protein: CASSLGGSGGPYNEQFF. Written as DNA, the CDR3 is TGTGCCAGCAGCTTGGGTGGTTCGGGAGGGCCCTACAATGAGCAGTTCTTC.

This clonotype was observed a handful of times. The CDR3 DNA is TGTGCCAGCAGCCATACCGGGGATAGCAATCAGCCCCAGCATTTT. This codes for CASSHTGDSNQPQHF. The V and J genes are TRBV7-9 and TRBJ1-5; D is unresolved. Germline assignment: CDR1 SEHNR and CDR2 FQNEAQ (reference sequence). Between the trimmed V and J ends, which lost 5 bases and 0 bases, there was a span of 11 bases. The CDR3 spans 15 residues.

This clonotype was picked up many times. The chain is built from TRBV5-1 and TRBJ2-1, with D hard to call. This CDR3 is built from 14 residues. The germline CDR1 and CDR2 sequences are SGHRS and YFSETQ. V lost 0 bases to trimming and J lost 8 bases, with 12 bases between them. CDR3 region: CASSLGAGVDEQFF. The CDR3 nucleotides read TGCGCCAGCAGCTTGGGAGCAGGTGTAGATGAGCAGTTCTTC.

This chain links TRBV7-2 with TRBJ2-1; D is unclear. CDR3 length: 15 amino acids. Germline V gives CDR1 SGHTA, CDR2 FQGNSA. The V and J ends lost 2 bases and 1 base respectively, with 9 bases between them. The CDR3 loop is CASSLLRSSYNEQFF. CDR3 nucleotide sequence: TGTGCCAGCAGCTTATTGAGATCTTCCTACAATGAGCAGTTCTTC.

This clonotype was seen ten or more times. The rearrangement links TRBV7-6 to TRBJ2-1; D not resolved. Germline V gene sequence: CDR1 SGHVS, CDR2 FNYEAQ. V lost 2 bases to trimming and J lost 7 bases, with 6 bases between them. The CDR3 is 12 residues long. CDR3 region: CASSLRFNEQFF. The CDR3 DNA follows: TGTGCCAGCAGCTTAAGGTTTAATGAGCAGTTCTTC.

This clonotype was detected many times. The rearrangement uses TRBV7-9 and TRBJ2-1; D is ambiguous. The V gene lost 1 base and the J gene lost 6 bases, with 13 bases spanning the gap. CDR1 and CDR2 from the germline V gene are SEHNR and FQNEAQ (reference sequence). The CDR3 contains 15 residues. The CDR3 region has the DNA TGTGCCAGCAGCTTAGACACCGCCCTGATCAATGAGCAGTTCTTC. Protein sequence: CASSLDTALINEQFF.

This clonotype has ten or more counts. The genes are TRBV7-2 and TRBJ2-3; 9 bases are shared with TRBD2. Germline values: CDR1 SGHTA, CDR2 FQGNSA. The CDR3 is made up of 17 amino acids. The ends lost 5 bases at V and 2 bases at J; junction bases unmatched: 11. The CDR3 protein is CASSRGVGTSLTDTQYF. As DNA, the CDR3 is TGTGCCAGCAGCAGGGGCGTGGGGACTAGCCTCACAGATACGCAGTATTTT.